Listed here is a single TCR beta chain. Its antigen is undetermined. The data originate from a study of Graves' ophthalmopathy and Graves' hyperthyroidism. Across the whole study: Specimen type is peripheral blood, obtained at initial diagnosis before any treatment. Findings of the study overall: The blood repertoire also included most expanded thyroid clonotypes above 0.001 frequency. Ophthalmopathy progression was predicted with 70.59% sensitivity and approximately 72% specificity.

Amplifying from RNA transcripts, the study obtained TCR beta CDR3 regions. Scientists carried out first-round RT-PCR using HTBI primers and then a second-round multiplex PCR. MiXCR was run by TCRdb on the multiplex PCR reads, yielding one entry per CDR3 protein. The sample comprises tens of thousands of distinct CDR3 sequences, less than 55% of which are singletons, and 4.7% rests with the top ten. Each donor who had ophthalmopathy showed moderate-to-severe activity, a CAS of ≥3, a NOSPECS of ≥4, and a duration under 3 months. The receptor was isolated from an adult woman with Graves' ophthalmopathy. Source material: peripheral blood.

The CDR3 sequence is CASSLADLRGNEQFF. The CDR3 bases are TGTGCCAGCAGCTTAGCGGACTTACGGGGCAATGAGCAGTTCTTC. The V and J genes are TRBV7-2 and TRBJ2-1, with D maybe TRBD2 (5 bases). With 0 bases removed from V and 6 bases from J, the gap between germline ends came to 12 bases. Germline lookup yields CDR1 SGHTA and CDR2 FQGNSA. The CDR3 length is 15 residues.